These 30 T cell receptor beta chains were sequenced from one sample in a study of shared clonotypes between healthy human individuals. Sequencing was performed with immunoSEQ multiplex PCR; in TCRdb, only in-frame clones are kept and a portion is missing. This table holds about 1.1 million clones, around 82% found once. The material sequenced was memory CD4+ T cells from PBMCs. Subset denoted: CD45RA-negative fraction. The receptors were gathered from a man in his late teens or twenties in good health. Some clones in this sample may be carry-over from other donors' samples.

The rearrangement links TRBV28 to TRBJ2-7; 14 bases match TRBD2. This CDR3 is built from 17 residues. Germline V gene sequence: CDR1 MDHEN, CDR2 SYDVKM. The V segment lost 4 bases and the J segment 0 bases; nucleotides outside the gene matches: 5. The DNA for the CDR3 is TGTGCCAGCAGTTCTCCCGGGACTAGCGGGAGCTCCTACGAGCAGTACTTC. Translation: CASSSPGTSGSSYEQYF.

Remarks on this clone: A much bigger clone sits one base away, suggesting this may be a read error. Distinct nucleotide sequences in the sample also encode this CDR3. The V and J genes are TRBV6-5 and TRBJ2-1, with TRBD2 as a possible D gene (5 bases). CDR1 MNHEY and CDR2 SVGAGI come from the germline V gene. V was clipped by 8 bases and J by 3 bases, with 5 bases between them. The CDR3 has 11 amino acids. For the CDR3, the DNA is TGTGCCAGCCGGGACTACAATGAGCAGTTCTTC. It specifies CASRDYNEQFF.

This clone has a handful of counts. The chain couples TRBV10-2 to TRBJ2-1, with D perhaps matching TRBD2 (6 bases). The V end lost 0 bases, the J end lost 5 bases, and 20 bases lay between the germline ends. Germline CDR1 reads WSHSY; CDR2 reads SAAADI. This CDR3 has 18 residues. In DNA form, the CDR3 reads TGCGCCAGCAGTGAGTCATCCCTTTCCGGCGGGAAAAACAATGAGCAGTTCTTC. Translation gives CASSESSLSGGKNNEQFF.

The V gene is TRBV18, the J gene TRBJ1-1; TRBD1 is a possible D gene (5 bases). CDR3 length: 11 residues. Trimming removed 6 bases from V and 12 bases from J, with 14 bases in between. Germline lookup yields CDR1 KGHSH and CDR2 LQKENI. CDR3 amino acids: CASSPGRGTFF. For the CDR3, the DNA is TGTGCCAGCTCTCCAGGGAGGGGAACTTTCTTT.

This clone has just one count. V gene TRBV6-1 combines with J gene TRBJ1-5; D might be TRBD1 (6 bases). The CDR3 sequence is 13 residues long. V lost 7 bases and J lost 1, with 8 bases in between. Germline CDR1 MNHNS, CDR2 SASEGT. The chain's CDR3 is CASNQGSNQPQHF. The CDR3, as DNA: TGTGCCAGCAACCAGGGGAGCAATCAGCCCCAGCATTTT.

The V and J genes are TRBV28 and TRBJ2-1; 8 nucleotides agree with TRBD2. Per the germline V gene, CDR1 is MDHEN and CDR2 is SYDVKM. The CDR3 length is 14 residues. The V segment lost 4 bases and the J segment 7 bases; nucleotides outside the gene matches: 6. The CDR3 region has the DNA TGTGCCAGCAGTTATCGGGAGGGGTGGAATGAGCAGTTCTTC. Translated: CASSYREGWNEQFF.

V and J are TRBV11-2 and TRBJ2-1; D gene uncertain. Germline CDR1 reads SGHAT; CDR2 reads FQNNGV. The CDR3 sequence is 15 residues long. V dropped 4 bases and J dropped 0 bases, with 10 bases sitting between them. This chain's CDR3 is CASSSQANSYNEQFF. The CDR3 DNA sequence: TGTGCCAGCAGCTCCCAAGCGAACTCCTACAATGAGCAGTTCTTC.

The chain links TRBV6-6 to TRBJ2-3; D is uncertain. This CDR3 region has 15 residues. The germline V gene has CDR1 MNHNY and CDR2 SVGAGI (reference sequence). The ends were cut back, 2 bases at V and 0 bases at J, with 9 bases in the middle. The CDR3 spells CASSYRFTSTDTQYF. The CDR3 nucleotides read TGTGCCAGCAGTTACCGATTTACTAGCACAGATACGCAGTATTTT.

This clone has only one observation. V and J are TRBV6-5 and TRBJ1-2, with 11 bases lining up with TRBD1. In germline, CDR1 is MNHEY, CDR2 SVGAGI. The trim removed 4 bases at V and 6 bases at J, leaving 7 bases unmatched. The CDR3 length is 15 residues. As DNA, the CDR3 is TGTGCCAGCAGTTTTCGGACAGGGGGCAACAATGGCTACACCTTC. Protein sequence: CASSFRTGGNNGYTF.

V usage is TRBV6-1 and J usage is TRBJ1-1; TRBD1 matches at 8 bases. The V and J ends lost 1 base and 9 bases, in that order; junction bases with no gene match: 4. The CDR3 consists of 13 residues. CDR1 MNHNS and CDR2 SASEGT come from the germline V gene. CDR3 sequence: CASSEDRGLQAFF. CDR3 sequence (DNA): TGTGCCAGCAGTGAAGACAGGGGGTTGCAAGCTTTCTTT.

On this clone itself: Other DNA variants within this sample encode the same CDR3. This chain joins TRBV18 and TRBJ2-1; TRBD2 matches 14 bases. The CDR3 totals 16 residues. Germline-derived CDR1 and CDR2 are KGHSH and LQKENI. V lost 6 bases and J lost 2; bases outside the gene matches: 3. CDR3 sequence reads: CASSPGLAGAYNEQFF. CDR3 bases: TGTGCCAGCTCGCCGGGACTAGCGGGAGCCTACAATGAGCAGTTCTTC.

This clone occurred a few times. The gene calls are TRBV5-1 and TRBJ2-7; D gene unclear. Looked up from germline, CDR1 is SGHRS and CDR2 is YFSETQ. The CDR3 sequence is 17 residues long. Trimming removed 0 bases at V and 0 bases at J, with 16 bases between. This CDR3 reads CASSLDPWTGSSYEQYF. CDR3 nucleotide sequence: TGCGCCAGCAGCTTGGATCCCTGGACCGGCAGCTCCTACGAGCAGTACTTC.

This clone was detected once. This same CDR3 is encoded by further DNA sequences in the sample. The chain has TRBV30 and TRBJ2-5; TRBD2 is a possible D gene (5 bases). The germline V and J ends were trimmed by 0 bases and 5 bases, with 10 bases remaining between them. Germline lookup yields CDR1 GTSNPN and CDR2 SVGIG (reference sequence). The CDR3 length is 13 residues. CDR3 in DNA: TGTGCCTGGAGTGTGGGTGGGAGCGAGACCCAGTACTTC. Protein sequence: CAWSVGGSETQYF.

This clone was seen a single time. The CDR3 spells CASSQGQGTQDTQYF. The CDR3 DNA follows: TGTGCCAGCAGCCAGGGACAGGGAACACAAGATACGCAGTATTTT. The rearrangement uses TRBV11-3 and TRBJ2-3, with 9 bases lining up with TRBD1. Germline values: CDR1 SGHNT, CDR2 YENEEA. CDR3 size: 15 residues. J was trimmed by 5 bases and V by 5 bases; bases with no gene match: 8.

In regard to this clone: Additional DNA sequences in this sample encode the identical CDR3. The chain couples TRBV7-3 to TRBJ2-6; D possibly uses TRBD1 or TRBD2 (5 bases each). Germline assignment: CDR1 SGHTA and CDR2 FQGTGA. V was cut by 5 bases and J by 0 bases, with 11 bases left in between. The CDR3 spans 16 residues. CDR3 nucleotides: TGTGCCAGCAGCCTCGCTGGGGGCTCTGGGGCCAACGTCCTGACTTTC. This sequence encodes CASSLAGGSGANVLTF.

A remark on this clone: This sequence is one base from a far larger clone and is likely a read error. The chain joins TRBV5-4 to TRBJ2-7, with D hard to call. Germline CDR1 is SGHNT and CDR2 is YYREEE (reference sequence). CDR3 length: 11 amino acids. The chain's CDR3 is CASGLGPEQYF. In DNA, the CDR3 is TGTGCCAGCGGCTTGGGTCCCGAGCAGTACTTC. The complete variable domain, with remaining parts taken from reference TRBV5-4 and TRBJ2-7, reads ETGVTQSPTHLIKTRGQQVTLRCSSQSGHNTVSWYQQALGQGPQFIFQYYREEENGRGNFPPRFSGLQFPNYSSELNVNALELDDSALYLCASGLGPEQYFGPGTRLTVT.

The chain couples TRBV4-1 to TRBJ1-5; the D gene is possibly TRBD1 (5 bases). The length of the CDR3 is 17 residues. V was shortened by 5 bases and J by 3 bases, with 20 bases between the two germline ends. CDR1 MGHRA and CDR2 YSYEKL come from the germline V gene. The CDR3 sequence: CASSESVLTEINQPQHF. The DNA for the CDR3 is TGCGCCAGCAGCGAAAGTGTTTTGACAGAAATCAATCAGCCCCAGCATTTT.

The J gene is TRBJ1-2, the V gene TRBV6-1; 7 bases match TRBD1. Germline CDR1 reads MNHNS; CDR2 reads SASEGT. Germline trimming cut 2 bases from V and 8 bases from J; bases unmatched to any gene: 8. The CDR3 has 14 residues. CDR3 in amino acids: CASSELNRGQGYTF. In DNA, the CDR3 is TGTGCCAGCAGTGAATTAAACAGGGGACAAGGCTACACCTTC.

The chain recombines TRBV9 with TRBJ2-1; D assignment may be TRBD1 or TRBD2 (5 bases each). V was pared by 2 bases and J by 9 bases, with 12 bases between. This CDR3 has 13 amino acids. The germline V gene has CDR1 SGDLS and CDR2 YYNGEE. CDR3 loop: CASSVGTLGEQFF. In nucleotides, the CDR3 is TGTGCCAGCAGCGTGGGGACCTTAGGTGAGCAGTTCTTC.

This sequence joins TRBV7-9 and TRBJ2-6; D uncertain. V lost 5 bases and J lost 4, with 12 bases in between. The CDR3 has 15 residues. Germline lookup yields CDR1 SEHNR and CDR2 FQNEAQ (reference sequence). The CDR3 loop reads CASSQWPNGANVLTF. The CDR3 coding sequence is TGTGCCAGCAGCCAGTGGCCAAACGGGGCCAACGTCCTGACTTTC.

The J gene is TRBJ1-5, the V gene TRBV18; D might be TRBD1 (6 bases). CDR3 length equals 16 residues. V lost 3 bases and J lost 0, with 12 bases in between. CDR1 is KGHSH, CDR2 LQKENI, per germline. Here the CDR3 reads CASSPRDNLSNQPQHF. CDR3 DNA sequence: TGTGCCAGCTCACCTCGGGACAACCTTAGCAATCAGCCCCAGCATTTT. Full variable domain (outside the CDR3, taken from reference TRBV18 and TRBJ1-5): NAGVMQNPRHLVRRRGQEARLRCSPMKGHSHVYWYRQLPEEGLKFMVYLQKENIIDESGMPKERFSAEFPKEGPSILRIQQVVRGDSAAYFCASSPRDNLSNQPQHFGDGTRLSIL.

V and J are TRBV4-3 and TRBJ2-7, with a tentative D call TRBD2 (6 bases). Trimming removed 1 base from V and 2 bases from J, with 18 bases in between. Germline CDR1 and CDR2: LGHNA and YSLEER. This CDR3 region has 17 residues. The chain's CDR3 is CASSQAAVSGDTYEQYF. The CDR3 nucleotides are TGCGCCAGCAGCCAAGCCGCCGTGTCGGGGGATACCTACGAGCAGTACTTC.

This clone was detected once. The chain recombines TRBV7-7 with TRBJ2-2, with D perhaps matching TRBD1 or TRBD2 (5 bases each). CDR1 SSHAT and CDR2 FNYEAQ come from the germline V gene (reference sequence). V lost 5 bases and J 4 bases, leaving 17 bases between the germline ends. The CDR3 sequence is 16 residues long. The CDR3 spells CASSDDRGEGTGELFF. CDR3 DNA: TGTGCCAGCAGCGATGACAGAGGGGAAGGCACCGGGGAGCTGTTTTTT.

The chain uses TRBV7-2 and TRBJ2-7, with D uncertain. V gave up 2 bases and J gave up 12 bases, with 20 bases separating them. Germline V gives CDR1 SGHTA, CDR2 FQGNSA. This CDR3 spans 14 amino acids. The CDR3 coding sequence is TGTGCCAGCAGCTTATATAATCCCACTGGCCCGGTGTACTTC. Translation gives CASSLYNPTGPVYF.

V and J are TRBV10-2 and TRBJ2-2, with unresolved D. V dropped 5 bases and J dropped 6 bases, with 10 bases sitting between them. From germline, CDR1 is WSHSY and CDR2 SAAADI. This CDR3 has 13 residues. The CDR3 loop reads CASSTSFSGELFF. CDR3 sequence (DNA): TGCGCCAGCAGTACCTCTTTTTCCGGGGAGCTGTTTTTT.

The chain's CDR3 is CASSFGTGYAEAFF. CDR3 coding DNA: TGTGCCAGCAGTTTTGGGACAGGGTACGCTGAAGCTTTCTTT. The chain uses TRBV27 and TRBJ1-1; the match to TRBD1 covers 9 bases. The CDR3 extends over 14 amino acids. Per germline, CDR1 MNHEY and CDR2 SMNVEV (reference sequence). The J segment lost 6 bases and the V segment lost 3 bases, leaving 5 bases of the junction unmatched.

The chain employs TRBV5-7 and TRBJ2-7; TRBD1 matches at 7 bases. TRBV5-7 is noted as an ORF with a role that remains uncertain. V trimming: 4 bases; J trimming: 6 bases; junction bases outside the gene matches: 4. This CDR3 contains 12 residues. The CDR3 reads CASSLDRAEQYF. DNA for the CDR3: TGTGCCAGCAGCCTAGACAGGGCCGAGCAGTACTTC.

J is TRBJ2-1 and V is TRBV7-9; 10 nucleotides line up with TRBD2. This CDR3 is built from 15 residues. Germline-derived CDR1 and CDR2 are SEHNR and FQNEAQ (reference sequence). With 5 bases clipped from V and 2 bases from J, the junction kept 3 bases outside the gene matches. The CDR3 DNA follows: TGTGCCAGCAGCAACCTAGCGGGGGCCTACAATGAGCAGTTCTTC. Amino acids: CASSNLAGAYNEQFF. Full variable domain (outside the CDR3, taken from reference TRBV7-9 and TRBJ2-1): DTGVSQNPRHKITKRGQNVTFRCDPISEHNRLYWYRQTLGQGPEFLTYFQNEAQLEKSRLLSDRFSAERPKGSFSTLEIQRTEQGDSAMYLCASSNLAGAYNEQFFGPGTRLTVL.

The rearrangement joins TRBV4-3 to TRBJ2-3, with D possibly being TRBD1 or TRBD2 (7 bases each). The length of the CDR3 is 16 residues. In germline, CDR1 is LGHNA, CDR2 YSLEER. The ends were cut back, 4 bases at V and 4 bases at J, with 18 bases in the middle. The CDR3 region has the DNA TGCGCCAGCAGCCTAAGGGAGGGGGCGTCGTCAGATACGCAGTATTTT. Residues: CASSLREGASSDTQYF.

V usage is TRBV28 and J usage is TRBJ2-7, with 8 bases matching TRBD1. The length of the CDR3 is 14 residues. V gave up 5 bases and J gave up 3 bases; unmatched junction bases: 6. Germline values: CDR1 MDHEN, CDR2 SYDVKM. CDR3 DNA sequence: TGTGCCAGCAGTCGCGGGACAGGAGGCTACGAGCAGTACTTC. It yields the protein CASSRGTGGYEQYF.